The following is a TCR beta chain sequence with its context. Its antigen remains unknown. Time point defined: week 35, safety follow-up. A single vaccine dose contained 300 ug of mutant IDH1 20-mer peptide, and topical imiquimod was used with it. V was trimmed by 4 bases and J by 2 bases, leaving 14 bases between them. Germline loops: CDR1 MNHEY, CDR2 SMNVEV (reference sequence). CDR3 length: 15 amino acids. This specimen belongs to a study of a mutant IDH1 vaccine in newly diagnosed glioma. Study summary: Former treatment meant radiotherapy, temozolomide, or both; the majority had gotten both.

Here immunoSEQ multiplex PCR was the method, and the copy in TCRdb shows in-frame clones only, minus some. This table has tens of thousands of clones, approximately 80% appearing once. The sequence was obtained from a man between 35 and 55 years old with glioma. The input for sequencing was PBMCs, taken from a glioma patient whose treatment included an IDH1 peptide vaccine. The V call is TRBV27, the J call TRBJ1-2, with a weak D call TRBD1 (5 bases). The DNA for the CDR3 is TGTGCCAGCAGTTACACCCGGGACCTAAACTATGGCTACACCTTC. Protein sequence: CASSYTRDLNYGYTF.